Listed here is a single TCR beta chain. The antigen is unknown. The data originate from a study of CD8+ T cells in alopecia areata. Study results and caveats: While tofacitinib was given, many expanded lesional clones persisted in scalp and blood.

The sample's treatment: oral pan-JAK inhibitor, 5-10 mg twice daily. Alopecia areata patients gave lesional scalp punch biopsies and peripheral blood samples. Looked up from germline, CDR1 is SQVTM and CDR2 is ANQGSEA. This CDR3 region has 14 residues. With 7 bases removed from V and 2 bases from J, the gap between germline ends came to 18 bases. Isolated RNA was reverse transcribed into cDNA used as the sequencing template. The method was immunoSEQ multiplex PCR; TCRdb's version includes in-frame clones alone and lacks a portion of them. The repertoire has 270,000 or so clones, roughly 60% of them found once; the top ten carry over 1.5%.

This sequence originates from a human donor with alopecia areata. The sequences come from CD4+ T cells sorted from blood, collected at week 24, from a patient treated with tofacitinib. This chain links TRBV29-1 with TRBJ2-7, with D maybe TRBD1 (5 bases). CDR3 loop: CSAETATRPYEQYF. DNA for the CDR3: TGCAGCGCAGAGACAGCGACCCGCCCCTACGAGCAGTACTTC.